The rows below give T cell receptor beta chains drawn from one sample of a study of T-cell memory formation after mild COVID-19. MiXCR, run by TCRdb on the 5' RACE reads, gives a single entry per CDR3 protein. The sample includes about 430,000 distinct CDR3 sequences, approximately 19% seen only once; the top ten take about a fifth. Sequencing was carried out using PBMCs or a T cell subset sorted from them (not recorded which). The origin of the receptors is a man aged 18-30 years who had mild COVID-19 (a few samples of this study predate the infection). Cell type and time point are not known. CDR3s include the opening cysteine and the closing phenylalanine or tryptophan. Each record gives: V gene, CDR3 protein.

v_gene: TRBV6-2/TRBV6-3; CDR3aa: CASSTGTSSPLHF
v_gene: TRBV9; CDR3aa: CASSVGVGVEYTIYF
v_gene: TRBV4-1; CDR3aa: CASSQDRGGYEQYF
v_gene: TRBV7-2; CDR3aa: CASRRQGANTEAFF
v_gene: TRBV5-1; CDR3aa: CASSAGRPGGADTQYF
v_gene: TRBV20-1; CDR3aa: CSAPDSVLAGTDTQYF
v_gene: TRBV28; CDR3aa: CASSSPGQDRELFF
v_gene: TRBV6-5; CDR3aa: CASSPGSGSYEQYF
v_gene: TRBV11-1; CDR3aa: CASSYGTENGYTF
v_gene: TRBV4-2; CDR3aa: CASSQGALGRGLHYEQYF
v_gene: TRBV29-1; CDR3aa: CSVARGTTYNEQFF
v_gene: TRBV27; CDR3aa: CASGQGWDTQYF
v_gene: TRBV12-3/TRBV12-4; CDR3aa: CASSFVSSGAYTQYF
v_gene: TRBV5-1; CDR3aa: CASSTQTHTEAFF
v_gene: TRBV6-6; CDR3aa: CASSYELGATSNQPQHF
v_gene: TRBV7-9; CDR3aa: CASSFRESYEQYF
v_gene: TRBV9; CDR3aa: CASSVRQGARTGELFF
v_gene: TRBV25-1; CDR3aa: CASRPEGDEQFF
v_gene: TRBV5-1; CDR3aa: CAQSRGYRVYGYTF
v_gene: TRBV20-1; CDR3aa: CSAEVPLAGGPADTQYF
v_gene: TRBV12-3/TRBV12-4; CDR3aa: CASSLSVRRNQPQHF
v_gene: TRBV5-4; CDR3aa: CASSSGQQSYNEQFF
v_gene: TRBV5-1; CDR3aa: CASSLDVDRGIQYF
v_gene: TRBV15; CDR3aa: CATSSEPGQGYSPLHF
v_gene: TRBV18; CDR3aa: CATEKTGSGNTIYF
v_gene: TRBV30; CDR3aa: CAWSAGAVPDTQYF
v_gene: TRBV20-1; CDR3aa: CSAKGGPNEKLFF
v_gene: TRBV6-2/TRBV6-3; CDR3aa: CASTRNAYEQYF
v_gene: TRBV6-5; CDR3aa: CASTDTGDNTEAFF
v_gene: TRBV20-1; CDR3aa: CSARDLETSGGSETQYF
v_gene: TRBV7-8; CDR3aa: CASSLEAGTGYNQPQHF
v_gene: TRBV7-2; CDR3aa: CASSFLDNEQFF
v_gene: TRBV7-2; CDR3aa: CASSPKGTDTQYF
v_gene: TRBV20-1; CDR3aa: CSARVGTGEETQYF
v_gene: TRBV6-5; CDR3aa: CASSTWAHTDTQYF
v_gene: TRBV7-9; CDR3aa: CASSPPRAGYGYTF
v_gene: TRBV7-2; CDR3aa: CASSLVGGRVRGTQYF
v_gene: TRBV14; CDR3aa: CATSSGRGPYNEQFF
v_gene: TRBV12-3/TRBV12-4; CDR3aa: CASSPGTGPYSEAFF
v_gene: TRBV12-5; CDR3aa: CASGLGVVASYNEQFF
v_gene: TRBV27; CDR3aa: CASTSPGVSTEAFF
v_gene: TRBV5-6; CDR3aa: CASSRRTGGYQPQHF
v_gene: TRBV19; CDR3aa: CASSIGGAGRTDTQYF
v_gene: TRBV5-1; CDR3aa: CASSSRGDFYGYTF